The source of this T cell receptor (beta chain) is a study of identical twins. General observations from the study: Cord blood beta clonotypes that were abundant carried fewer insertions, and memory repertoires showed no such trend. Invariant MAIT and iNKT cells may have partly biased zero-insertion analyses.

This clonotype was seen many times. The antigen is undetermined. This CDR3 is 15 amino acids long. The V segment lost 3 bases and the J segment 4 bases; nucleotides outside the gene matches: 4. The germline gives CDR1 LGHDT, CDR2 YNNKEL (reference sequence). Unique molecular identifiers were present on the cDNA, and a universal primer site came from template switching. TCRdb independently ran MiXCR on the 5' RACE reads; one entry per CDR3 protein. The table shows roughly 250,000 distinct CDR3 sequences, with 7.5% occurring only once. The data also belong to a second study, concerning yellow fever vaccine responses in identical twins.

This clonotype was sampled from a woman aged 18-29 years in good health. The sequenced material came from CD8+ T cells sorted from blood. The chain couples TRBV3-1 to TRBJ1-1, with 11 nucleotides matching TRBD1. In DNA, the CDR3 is TGTGCCAGCAGCCATGCAGGGACAGGGGGCACTGAAGCTTTCTTT. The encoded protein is CASSHAGTGGTEAFF.